A selection of T cell receptor beta chains follows, all from one sample in a study of CDR3 diversity in severe acne. TCRdb fed the PCR reads into MiXCR, producing one record per CDR3 protein. The table lists more than 85,000 distinct CDR3 sequences, 45% to 55% of them singletons. Sequencing was performed on blood. The receptors originated from a male donor in good health, serving as a control. CDR3s include the opening cysteine and the closing phenylalanine or tryptophan. D genes are given only for firm matches. The size of a clone is reported for some rows only, either as once, few or many, or as a class for expanded clones.

D,J,V,size,CDR3,DNA
TRBD1,TRBJ1-2,TRBV7-6,few,CASSLTGGSGYGYTF,TGTGCCAGCAGCTTAACAGGGGGTTCTGGCTATGGCTACACCTTC
TRBD2,TRBJ2-5,TRBV7-2,-,CASSPTWREGRETQYF,TGTGCCAGCAGCCCTACTTGGCGGGAGGGCCGGGAGACCCAGTACTTC
TRBD2,TRBJ2-1,TRBV29-1,medium-sized,CSVGERASGYNEQFF,TGCAGCGTTGGGGAAAGGGCTAGCGGGTACAATGAGCAGTTCTTC
-,TRBJ1-1,TRBV20-1,-,CSARAQAYEAFF,TGCAGTGCCCGGGCGCAGGCCTATGAAGCTTTCTTT
-,TRBJ1-4,TRBV2,-,CASSDQGGEKLFF,TGTGCCAGCAGTGACCAGGGTGGTGAAAAACTGTTTTTT
TRBD1,TRBJ1-6,TRBV6-5,few,CASSKGATYNSPLHF,TGTGCCAGCAGTAAGGGGGCTACCTATAATTCACCCCTCCACTTT
TRBD1,TRBJ2-7,TRBV5-4,-,CASSSTGTGTSYEQYF,TGTGCCAGCAGTTCAACCGGGACAGGGACCTCCTACGAGCAGTACTTC
-,TRBJ2-1,TRBV7-9,many,CASSLHNEQSF,TGTGCCAGCAGCTTACACAATGAGCAGTCCTTC
-,TRBJ1-1,TRBV9,-,CASSVLTSGVGEAFF,TGTGCCAGCAGCGTATTAACATCAGGGGTGGGTGAAGCTTTCTTT
TRBD1,TRBJ1-6,TRBV6-4,-,CAISLGQANSPLHF,TGTGCCATTAGCTTGGGACAGGCAAATTCACCCCTCCACTTT
-,TRBJ1-1,TRBV2,few,CASKDCASSPGGGHVVTEAFF,TGTGCCAGCAAGGATTGTGCCAGCTCACCAGGAGGCGGACACGTGGTCACTGAAGCTTTCTTT
-,TRBJ2-7,TRBV7-9,-,CASSLTDVPTF,TGTGCCAGCAGCTTAACAGATGTGCCCACCTTC
-,TRBJ1-6,TRBV6-5,many,CASQQGLNSPLHF,TGTGCCAGCCAACAGGGTCTTAATTCACCCCTCCACTTT
TRBD1,TRBJ2-7,TRBV12-3/TRBV12-4,once,CASIFSGQGEKYF,TGTGCCAGCATTTTTTCGGGACAGGGGGAAAAGTACTTC
-,TRBJ2-7,TRBV13,many,CASSSDGYSYEQYF,TGTGCCAGCAGCTCTGACGGGTACTCCTACGAGCAGTACTTC
-,TRBJ1-2,TRBV2,-,CASKGPFSGNTF,TGTGCCAGCAAGGGTCCGTTCTCTGGAAACACCTTC
-,TRBJ1-2,TRBV7-9,-,CASSREGPNYGYTF,TGCGCCAGCAGCCGTGAAGGGCCTAACTATGGCTACACCTTC
-,TRBJ1-5,TRBV2,few,CASKVVVSQPQHF,TGTGCCAGCAAGGTGGTGGTTTCTCAGCCCCAGCATTTT
TRBD1,TRBJ1-1,TRBV2,many,CASRAWGGTGGEQAFF,TGTGCCAGCAGAGCTTGGGGCGGGACAGGGGGCGAACAAGCTTTCTTT
TRBD2,TRBJ2-7,TRBV7-6,-,CASGRTSGGAYEQYF,TGTGCCAGCGGCAGGACTAGCGGGGGAGCCTACGAGCAGTACTTC
-,TRBJ1-6,TRBV5-1,medium-sized,CASSPDRAYNSPLHF,TGCGCCAGCAGCCCCGACCGAGCCTATAATTCACCCCTCCACTTT
TRBD2,TRBJ2-7,TRBV24-1,-,CATSDNRGGTSGLSYEQYF,TGTGCCACCAGTGACAACCGCGGGGGGACTAGCGGCTTAAGCTACGAGCAGTACTTC
-,TRBJ2-7,TRBV15,-,CATSRDQATYEQYF,TGTGCCACCAGCAGAGATCAGGCTACCTACGAGCAGTACTTC
TRBD1,TRBJ1-2,TRBV10-3,many,CAIRLGTVANYGYTF,TGTGCCATCAGACTCGGGACAGTAGCTAACTATGGCTACACCTTC
-,TRBJ2-2,TRBV7-9,few,CASSLLTDGELFF,TGTGCCAGCAGCCTCCTTACCGACGGGGAGCTGTTTTTT
TRBD1,TRBJ1-2,TRBV5-6,many,CASSPGGADYGYTF,TGTGCCAGCAGCCCAGGGGGCGCTGACTATGGCTACACCTTC
-,TRBJ2-3,TRBV9,many,CASSVTMEGPRGTQYF,TGTGCCAGCAGCGTAACTATGGAGGGGCCTAGGGGTACGCAGTATTTT
-,TRBJ1-2,TRBV7-8,-,CGTEINYGYTF,TGTGGGACAGAGATTAACTATGGCTACACCTTC
-,TRBJ1-3,TRBV6-5,-,CASSYLGSDSGNTIYF,TGTGCCAGCAGTTACCTGGGAAGCGACTCTGGAAACACCATATATTTT
-,TRBJ2-5,TRBV24-1,many,CATSDLGQTQYF,TGTGCCACCAGTGACCTTGGACAGACCCAGTACTTC
-,TRBJ2-5,TRBV7-7,-,CASSLRFAEQETQYF,TGTGCTAGCAGCTTAAGGTTTGCAGAGCAAGAGACCCAGTACTTC
TRBD1,TRBJ2-5,TRBV2,-,CASSKPSGTGNQPQYF,TGTGCCAGCAGTAAGCCGTCTGGGACAGGTAATCAGCCCCAGTACTTC
-,TRBJ1-2,TRBV11-2,-,CASSPGGPIYGYTF,TGTGCCAGCAGCCCCGGGGGCCCCATCTATGGCTACACCTTC
-,TRBJ1-5,TRBV25-1,-,CASSSGLSQPQHF,TGTGCCAGCTCATCGGGGCTAAGCCAGCCCCAGCATTTT
-,TRBJ2-3,TRBV9,-,CASSSGAGLTDTQYF,TGTGCCAGCAGCTCGGGTGCGGGATTAACAGATACGCAGTATTTT
TRBD1,TRBJ2-2,TRBV7-3,-,CASSSGQGTGELFF,TGTGCCAGCAGCTCCGGACAGGGGACCGGGGAGCTGTTTTTT
-,TRBJ1-2,TRBV6-5,-,CASSGVRMSYGYTF,TGTGCCAGCAGCGGAGTCCGCATGAGCTATGGCTACACCTTC
-,TRBJ2-2,TRBV30,-,CAWIPGHYTGELFF,TGTGCCTGGATACCGGGACACTACACCGGGGAGCTGTTTTTT
-,TRBJ1-1,TRBV5-8,many,CASSSGVEAFF,TGTGCCAGCAGCTCGGGGGTTGAAGCTTTCTTT
TRBD1,TRBJ2-1,TRBV11-1,-,CASSEQGAQDEQFF,TGTGCCAGCAGCGAACAGGGGGCGCAAGATGAGCAGTTCTTC